This T cell receptor (beta chain) was obtained from a study of blood T cell repertoires in COVID-19. The overall study: The United States, Italy and Spain were the sources of the acute and convalescent COVID-19 samples. PBMCs, B-cell-depleted T cells, or T cells were the source of the cDNA or gDNA that made up the material.

Original data processing: Counts of nucleated cells, estimated from reference gene primer amplification, were obtained. Generated by immunoSEQ multiplex PCR, the TCRdb table keeps only in-frame clones and is missing some. Clone size and V and J calls were adopted from that table, with D and trimming inferred from the DNA. Among over 250,000 clones listed, roughly 77% were seen once. V was clipped by 0 bases and J by 0 bases, with 9 bases between them. CDR1 is KGHSH, CDR2 LQKENI, per germline. The CDR3 covers 16 residues. This clone is a singleton in its sample. The receptor was isolated from a woman of 80 years or more with acute or convalescent COVID-19. The V gene is TRBV18, the J gene TRBJ1-3, with a tentative D call TRBD1 (5 bases). The sample consisted of peripheral blood. CDR3 in DNA: TGTGCCAGCTCACCACCGACAGTATTCTCTGGAAACACCATATATTTT. Encoded protein: CASSPPTVFSGNTIYF.